This T cell receptor beta chain emerged from a study of blood T cell repertoires in COVID-19. Overall study context: The cDNA or gDNA used as material had been derived from T cells, B-cell-depleted T cells, or PBMCs.

This CDR3 has 16 amino acids. The germline V gene has CDR1 SGDLS and CDR2 YYNGEE. The V and J ends lost 3 bases and 0 bases, in that order; junction bases with no gene match: 6. Repertoires were generated with immunoSEQ multiplex PCR, while TCRdb's copy carries only in-frame clones and drops some. The table includes more than 40,000 clones, about 86% detected once. The chain couples TRBV9 to TRBJ2-3, with TRBD2 matching 8 bases. The TCR originated in a woman at least 80 years old with acute or convalescent COVID-19. Material for sequencing was peripheral blood. The CDR3 here is CASSAPTSDSTDTQYF. DNA of the CDR3: TGTGCCAGCAGCGCCCCGACTAGCGATAGCACAGATACGCAGTATTTT.